Listed below are T cell receptor beta chains from one sample, sequenced in a study of T cells in Graves' hyperthyroidism and ophthalmopathy. One entry per CDR3 protein results from TCRdb running MiXCR on the multiplex PCR reads. The profile shows 250,000 to 300,000 distinct CDR3 sequences, less than 20% of them singletons. Sequencing was carried out using blood. The origin of the receptors is a man aged 45-65 years with Graves' ophthalmopathy. Both conserved end residues are part of each CDR3. Each record gives: clone size, CDR3 length, D gene, J gene, V gene, CDR3 protein, CDR3 DNA. A D gene is named only where the DNA matches it firmly. Not all rows give a size; the values are once, few, many and, for expanded clones, a class.

>few|14|NA|TRBJ1-2|TRBV7-9
CASSPTRTAYGYTF
TGTGCCAGCAGCCCCACCAGGACAGCCTATGGCTACACCTTC
>many|17|TRBD2|TRBJ2-7|TRBV20-1
CSARPPGLAGGTYEQYF
TGCAGTGCTAGGCCACCGGGACTAGCGGGAGGCACCTACGAGCAGTACTTC
>few|16|TRBD2|TRBJ2-2|TRBV5-6
CASTSTGGPRTGELFF
TGTGCCAGCACCTCAACGGGAGGGCCGAGAACCGGGGAGCTGTTTTTT
>many|14|NA|TRBJ1-2|TRBV6-1
CASSEAQENYGYTF
TGTGCCAGCAGTGAAGCGCAGGAGAACTATGGCTACACCTTC
>NA|16|TRBD1|TRBJ2-3|TRBV10-3
CAISEIPGQGTDTQYF
TGTGCCATCAGTGAGATCCCGGGACAGGGCACAGATACGCAGTATTTT
>NA|15|NA|TRBJ2-5|TRBV4-2
CASSQDRGEQETQYF
TGTGCCAGCAGCCAAGATCGGGGAGAACAAGAGACCCAGTACTTC
>many|16|NA|TRBJ1-5|TRBV18
CASSPRSGGRNQPQHF
TGTGCCAGCTCACCACGATCCGGGGGAAGAAATCAGCCCCAGCATTTT
>few|11|NA|TRBJ1-1|TRBV20-1
CSAREETEAFF
TGCAGTGCTAGAGAGGAGACTGAAGCTTTCTTT
>once|15|TRBD1|TRBJ2-7|TRBV6-1
CASRVDRVKAYEQYF
TGTGCCAGCAGGGTGGACAGGGTGAAAGCCTACGAGCAGTACTTC
>NA|15|NA|TRBJ2-7|TRBV5-1
CASSLAGTPTYEQYF
TGCGCCAGCAGCTTGGCCGGGACGCCCACCTACGAGCAGTACTTC
>many|15|NA|TRBJ2-7|TRBV5-1
CASSVQGGAINEQYF
TGCGCCAGCAGCGTCCAGGGGGGGGCGATCAACGAGCAGTACTTC
>many|13|NA|TRBJ1-1|TRBV12-3/TRBV12-4
CASSGLRNTEAFF
TGTGCCAGCAGTGGATTACGGAACACTGAAGCTTTCTTT
>many|14|NA|TRBJ1-5|TRBV28
CASSRDGNNQPQHF
TGTGCCAGCAGCCGCGACGGCAATAATCAGCCCCAGCATTTT
>many|14|NA|TRBJ2-2|TRBV7-7
CASSLDQGAGELFF
TGTGCTAGCAGCTTAGATCAAGGGGCCGGGGAGCTGTTTTTT
>NA|19|TRBD1|TRBJ2-2|TRBV28
CASSRTGSSDHLDTGELFF
TGTGCCAGCAGTCGGACAGGGAGTAGTGATCATCTGGATACCGGGGAGCTGTTTTTT
>many|14|TRBD1|TRBJ1-1|TRBV7-3
CASSPTGVGTEAFF
TGTGCCAGCAGCCCAACAGGGGTCGGCACTGAAGCTTTCTTT
>few|17|TRBD2|TRBJ2-1|TRBV3-1
CASSQGRGAGVYNEQFF
TGTGCCAGCAGCCAAGGGAGGGGAGCGGGAGTCTACAATGAGCAGTTCTTC
>NA|18|NA|TRBJ1-3|TRBV4-2
CASSQDRFGGSVGNTIYF
TGTGCCAGCAGCCAAGATCGCTTCGGAGGGAGCGTTGGAAACACCATATATTTT
>few|18|NA|TRBJ2-1|TRBV7-8
CASSLGSSGSRWDNEQFF
TGTGCCAGCAGCTTAGGGTCCAGCGGTTCTCGATGGGACAATGAGCAGTTCTTC
>few|16|NA|TRBJ2-2|TRBV5-4
CASSPTGTVNTGELFF
TGTGCCAGCAGCCCTACCGGGACCGTCAACACCGGGGAGCTGTTTTTT
>many|13|NA|TRBJ2-1|TRBV15
CATSRGFNNEQFF
TGTGCCACCAGCAGAGGCTTTAACAATGAGCAGTTCTTC
>many|14|NA|TRBJ2-1|TRBV12-3/TRBV12-4
CASSPSGDYNEQFF
TGTGCCAGCAGCCCCTCTGGGGACTACAATGAGCAGTTCTTC
>many|18|TRBD2|TRBJ2-5|TRBV11-2
CASSPREGGRVGQETQYF
TGTGCCAGCAGCCCGCGCGAAGGCGGGAGGGTGGGTCAAGAGACCCAGTACTTC
>few|14|NA|TRBJ1-2|TRBV6-1
CASSSHGLNYGYTF
TGTGCCAGCAGTTCCCACGGACTGAACTATGGCTACACCTTC
>few|14|NA|TRBJ1-2|TRBV9
CASSVGQGSYGYTF
TGTGCCAGCAGCGTAGGTCAGGGCTCCTATGGCTACACCTTC
>few|16|NA|TRBJ2-5|TRBV5-1
CASSLGLSQSGETQYF
TGCGCCAGCAGCTTGGGGCTTTCGCAGTCGGGAGAGACCCAGTACTTC
>many|15|NA|TRBJ2-7|TRBV6-5
CASSYSSNRPREQYF
TGTGCCAGCAGTTACTCTAGTAACCGTCCACGCGAGCAGTACTTC
>few|14|NA|TRBJ2-1|TRBV2
CASRAGTRSDEQFF
TGTGCCAGCAGAGCCGGGACTCGCTCCGATGAGCAGTTCTTC